This T cell receptor (beta chain) is drawn from a study of T cells after yellow fever vaccination. TCRdb used MiXCR to reprocess the 5' RACE reads, holding one entry per CDR3 protein. The sample lists roughly 500,000 distinct CDR3 sequences, 15% to 20% occurring once. Trimming cost V 4 bases and J 0 bases, with 13 bases left between them. Germline lookup yields CDR1 DFQATT and CDR2 SNEGSKA (reference sequence). The CDR3 length is 14 residues. The chain is built from TRBV20-1 and TRBJ2-7; D is unresolved. This specimen was PBMCs, taken 15 days after the yellow fever booster vaccination. This TCR was recovered from a man aged 25-45 years who received the YFV17D yellow fever vaccine. The chain's CDR3 is CSATLTLRSYEQYF. In DNA, the CDR3 is TGCAGTGCTACTTTGACCTTGCGCTCCTACGAGCAGTACTTC.